This TCR beta chain is drawn from a study of blood T cell repertoires in COVID-19. Looking at the study overall: PBMCs, B-cell-depleted T cells, or T cells were the source of the cDNA or gDNA that made up the material.

This CDR3 has 19 residues. Unmatched junction bases numbered 14, after V lost 0 bases and J lost 2 bases. Germline CDR1 reads GTSNPN; CDR2 reads SVGIG (reference sequence). How the authors handled the data: Counts of nucleated cells, estimated from reference gene primer amplification, were obtained. Libraries were prepared by immunoSEQ multiplex PCR; TCRdb keeps only in-frame clonotypes and omits some of them. V, J and clone size are taken as reported in that table, and D and trimming were inferred from the DNA itself. The repertoire holds about 330,000 clones, with more than 75% as singletons. The source of this sequence is a woman in her fifties or sixties with active or convalescent COVID-19. The sequenced material came from peripheral blood. V usage is TRBV30 and J usage is TRBJ2-3, with 10 bases that match TRBD2. For the CDR3, the DNA is TGTGCCTGGAGTGTAGGCCTCGGGCTAGCGGGGGCTTACACAGATACGCAGTATTTT. Residues: CAWSVGLGLAGAYTDTQYF.